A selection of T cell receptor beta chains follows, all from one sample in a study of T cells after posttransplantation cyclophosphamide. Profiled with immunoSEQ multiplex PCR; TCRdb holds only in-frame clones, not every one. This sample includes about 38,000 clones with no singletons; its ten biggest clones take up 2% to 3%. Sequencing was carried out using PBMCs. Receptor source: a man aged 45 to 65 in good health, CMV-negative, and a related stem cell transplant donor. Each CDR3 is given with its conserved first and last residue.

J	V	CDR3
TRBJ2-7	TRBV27	CASSPAGIYEQYF
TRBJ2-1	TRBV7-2	CASSLGHNEQFF
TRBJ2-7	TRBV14	CASGRQGVSEQYF
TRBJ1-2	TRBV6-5	CASSMTGEDYGYTF
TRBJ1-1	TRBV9	CASKGENTEAFF
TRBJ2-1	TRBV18	CASSPVPLGGNEQFF
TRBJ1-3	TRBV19	CASTSRGRSGNTIYF
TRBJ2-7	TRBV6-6	CASSYSAGTGYEQYF
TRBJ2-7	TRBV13	CASSDRDRGFFYEQYF
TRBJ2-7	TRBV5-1	CASSLTASYEQYF
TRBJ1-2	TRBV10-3	CATRDTTGNYGYTF
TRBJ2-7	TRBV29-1	CSVASGGAGAYEQYF
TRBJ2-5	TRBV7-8	CASSSIGTVQETQYF
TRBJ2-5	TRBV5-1	CASSLNPGGGQETQYF
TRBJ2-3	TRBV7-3	CASSLIGGARQTQYF
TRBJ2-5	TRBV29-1	CSVHRGDQETQYF
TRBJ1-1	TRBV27	CASSLRGRLNTEAFF
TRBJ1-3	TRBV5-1	CASTQGAPGNTIYF
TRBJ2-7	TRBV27	CASSFLGASYEQYF
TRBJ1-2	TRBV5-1	CASSLGQGNGYTF
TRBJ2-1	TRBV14	CASSQVGGAGEQFF
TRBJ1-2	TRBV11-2	CASSNRGNYGYTF
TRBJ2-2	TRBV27	CASSLTNTGELFF
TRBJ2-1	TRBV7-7	CASSPWGGYNEQFF
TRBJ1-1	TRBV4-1	CASSLQGAGEAFF
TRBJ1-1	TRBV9	CASQRVGSTEAFF
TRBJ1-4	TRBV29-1	CSVGEFEGGEKLFF
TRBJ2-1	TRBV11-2	CASRPIRGLAGPNEQFF
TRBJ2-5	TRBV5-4	CASSFLTTDETQYF
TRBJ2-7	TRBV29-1	CSVEKTSGGEQYF
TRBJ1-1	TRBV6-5	CASSLGQGSSNTEAFF
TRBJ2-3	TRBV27	CASSLSPLDTQYF
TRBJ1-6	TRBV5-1	CASSLFPRDRGSTWANSPLHF
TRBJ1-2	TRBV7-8	CASSSVGGSQRGYTF
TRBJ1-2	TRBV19	CASSPRTAGQAGYTF
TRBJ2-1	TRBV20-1	CSAYDYEQFF
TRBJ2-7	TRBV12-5	CASGLALPSGYEQYF
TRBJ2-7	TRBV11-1	CASSSSGRGEQYF
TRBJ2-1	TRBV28	CASSPAHLTGGDEQFF
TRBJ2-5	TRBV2	CASIRQGEETQYF
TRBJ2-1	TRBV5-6	CASSLRGNYNEQFF
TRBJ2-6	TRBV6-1	CASSEYLSGANVLTF
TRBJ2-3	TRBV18	CASSPGLAGVTDTQYF